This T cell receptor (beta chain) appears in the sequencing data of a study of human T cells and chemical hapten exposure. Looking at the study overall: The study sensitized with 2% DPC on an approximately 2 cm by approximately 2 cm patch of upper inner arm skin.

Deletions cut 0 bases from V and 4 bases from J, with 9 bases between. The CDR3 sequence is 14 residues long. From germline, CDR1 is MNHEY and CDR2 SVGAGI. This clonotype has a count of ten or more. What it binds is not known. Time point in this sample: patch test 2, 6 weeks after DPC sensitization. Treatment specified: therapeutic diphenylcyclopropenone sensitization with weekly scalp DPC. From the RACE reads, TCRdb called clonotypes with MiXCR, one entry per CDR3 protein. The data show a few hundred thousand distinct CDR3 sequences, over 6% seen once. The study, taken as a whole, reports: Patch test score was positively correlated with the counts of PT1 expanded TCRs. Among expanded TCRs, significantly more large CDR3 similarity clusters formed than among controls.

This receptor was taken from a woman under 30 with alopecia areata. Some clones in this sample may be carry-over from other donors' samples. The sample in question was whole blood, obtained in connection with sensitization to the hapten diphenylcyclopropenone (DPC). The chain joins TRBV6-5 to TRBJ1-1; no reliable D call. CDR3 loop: CASSYSYRSTEAFF. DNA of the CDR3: TGTGCCAGCAGTTACTCGTATAGGTCCACTGAAGCTTTCTTT.